Each of the 23 T cell receptor beta chains below was sequenced from the same sample in a study of shared clonotypes between healthy human individuals. TCRdb keeps only in-frame clones here, not all; method: immunoSEQ multiplex PCR. Of about 600,000 clones detected, around 97% appear once; the ten largest clones hold 0.057%. Sequenced sample: naive CD4+ T cells sorted from blood. Regarding subset: CD45RA+ positively selected. All receptors come from a woman aged 25 to 45 in good health.

The chain recombines TRBV5-6 with TRBJ1-1, with no clear D. This CDR3 contains 13 residues. Per the germline V gene, CDR1 is SGHDT and CDR2 is YYEEEE. The ends were cut back, 5 bases at V and 2 bases at J, with 10 bases in the middle. CDR3 sequence reads: CASSPLKNTEAFF. In nucleotides, the CDR3 is TGTGCCAGCAGTCCTCTAAAAAACACTGAAGCTTTCTTT.

The rearrangement joins TRBV5-1 to TRBJ2-5, with 12 bases identical to TRBD2. This CDR3 spans 14 amino acids. Germline trimming cut 3 bases from V and 4 bases from J; bases unmatched to any gene: 1. Germline V gene lookup returns CDR1 SGHRS and CDR2 YFSETQ. This chain's CDR3 is CASSSGLAGETQYF. The CDR3 bases are TGCGCCAGCAGCTCGGGACTAGCGGGAGAGACCCAGTACTTC.

This chain joins TRBV11-2 and TRBJ2-2; tentatively, D is TRBD2 (6 bases). Germline CDR1 reads SGHAT; CDR2 reads FQNNGV. Trimming shortened V by 1 base and J by 0 bases, and 12 bases separated the two germline ends. This CDR3 region has 17 residues. CDR3 in DNA: TGTGCCAGCAGCTTAGCGGGAGTCAAAACGAACACCGGGGAGCTGTTTTTT. Amino acid sequence: CASSLAGVKTNTGELFF. Variable domain in full (rest from reference TRBV11-2 and TRBJ2-2): EAGVAQSPRYKIIEKRQSVAFWCNPISGHATLYWYQQILGQGPKLLIQFQNNGVVDDSQLPKDRFSAERLKGVDSTLKIQPAKLEDSAVYLCASSLAGVKTNTGELFFGEGSRLTVL.

The CDR3 coding sequence is TGTGCCAGCAGCCCTAGGAGAGGCCGCTCTGGAAACACCATATATTTT. This sequence encodes CASSPRRGRSGNTIYF. The chain recombines TRBV28 with TRBJ1-3; D uncertain. V lost 6 bases and J lost 0, with 15 bases in between. CDR1 and CDR2 (germline): MDHEN, SYDVKM. The length of the CDR3 is 16 residues. The full variable domain, in which reference TRBV28 and TRBJ1-3 provide the parts outside the CDR3, is DVKVTQSSRYLVKRTGEKVFLECVQDMDHENMFWYRQDPGLGLRLIYFSYDVKMKEKGDIPEGYSVSREKKERFSLILESASTNQTSMYLCASSPRRGRSGNTIYFGEGSWLTVV.

The chain uses TRBV9 and TRBJ2-5; the D is unclear. Trimming stripped 0 bases from V and 5 bases from J, with 5 bases between. The CDR3 extends over 12 amino acids. Germline V CDR1 and CDR2: SGDLS, YYNGEE. The CDR3 region is CASSVAMETQYF. For the CDR3, the DNA is TGTGCCAGCAGCGTAGCTATGGAGACCCAGTACTTC.

As regards this clone: The same CDR3 arises from other DNA sequences in this sample as well. The rearrangement joins TRBV7-2 to TRBJ1-2, with D perhaps matching TRBD1 (6 bases). CDR1 and CDR2 (germline): SGHTA, FQGNSA. This CDR3 spans 13 amino acids. The ends were cut back, 3 bases at V and 2 bases at J, with 7 bases in the middle. The CDR3 spells CASSLDSNYGYTF. DNA for the CDR3: TGTGCCAGCAGCTTGGACAGCAACTATGGCTACACCTTC.

V is TRBV4-2 and J is TRBJ1-1, with D unresolved. Looked up from germline, CDR1 is LGHNA and CDR2 is YNFKEQ. The CDR3 contains 14 residues. V lost 2 bases to trimming and J lost 0 bases, with 7 bases between them. This CDR3 reads CASSQSAMNTEAFF. As DNA, the CDR3 is TGTGCCAGCAGCCAAAGTGCCATGAACACTGAAGCTTTCTTT.

Turning to this clone: Other DNA sequences in the sample encode the same CDR3. The chain joins TRBV28 to TRBJ2-1, with D possibly being TRBD1 (6 bases). Germline CDR1 and CDR2: MDHEN and SYDVKM. The CDR3 has 15 residues. V was cut by 2 bases and J by 0 bases, with 8 bases left in between. Written as DNA, the CDR3 is TGTGCCAGCAGTTTACCAGGGGACTCCTACAATGAGCAGTTCTTC. Translation: CASSLPGDSYNEQFF.

J is TRBJ2-4 and V is TRBV27; the match to TRBD2 covers 15 bases. V shed 5 bases and J 6 bases; nucleotides not matched to a gene: 5. Germline V gives CDR1 MNHEY, CDR2 SMNVEV (reference sequence). The CDR3 length is 16 residues. The CDR3 coding sequence is TGTGCCAGCAGTATTGGACTAGCGGGAGGGATAAACATTCAGTACTTC. Protein sequence: CASSIGLAGGINIQYF.

The chain carries TRBV28 and TRBJ2-2; unclear D gene. Per germline, CDR1 MDHEN and CDR2 SYDVKM. The CDR3 runs to 14 residues. Trimming took 3 bases from V and 1 from J, leaving 6 bases between them. The CDR3 reads CASSFSWNTGELFF. The CDR3 DNA is TGTGCCAGCAGTTTTAGTTGGAACACCGGGGAGCTGTTTTTT.

The chain is built from TRBV5-1 and TRBJ1-1; D gene uncertain. V was clipped by 4 bases and J by 1 base, with 11 bases between them. The CDR3 has 14 residues. Germline values: CDR1 SGHRS, CDR2 YFSETQ. DNA for the CDR3: TGCGCCAGCAGCCAGTTTACCCAGAACACTGAAGCTTTCTTT. Translation gives CASSQFTQNTEAFF.

The chain is built from TRBV7-3 and TRBJ1-5; D ambiguous. Germline V gene lookup returns CDR1 SGHTA and CDR2 FQGTGA. Trimming stripped 1 base from V and 11 bases from J, with 15 bases between. The CDR3 totals 14 residues. Here the CDR3 reads CASSLSSVPGAQHF. The CDR3 DNA reads TGTGCCAGCAGCTTAAGTTCCGTCCCCGGGGCCCAGCATTTT.

The J gene is TRBJ2-5, the V gene TRBV5-1; the match to TRBD2 covers 9 bases. Germline V lookup: CDR1 SGHRS, CDR2 YFSETQ. The CDR3 has 16 residues. The V gene end was trimmed by 0 bases and the J gene end by 2 bases; junction bases not matched to a gene: 5. The CDR3 reads CASSLVAGVLQETQYF. The CDR3, as DNA: TGCGCCAGCAGCTTGGTAGCGGGAGTTTTGCAAGAGACCCAGTACTTC.

The chain joins TRBV19 to TRBJ2-5; D perhaps matches TRBD2 (7 bases). The CDR3 is 15 amino acids. CDR1 LNHDA and CDR2 SQIVND come from the germline V gene (reference sequence). V shed 0 bases and J shed 7 bases, with 15 bases lying between them. The CDR3 sequence is CASSIDWGRGRTQYF. The CDR3 bases are TGTGCCAGTAGTATAGATTGGGGGCGCGGGAGGACCCAGTACTTC.

The rearrangement uses TRBV27 and TRBJ2-3; the match to TRBD1 covers 10 bases. CDR3 size: 15 residues. Trimming took 6 bases from V and 4 from J; bases not matched to a gene: 7. The germline CDR1 and CDR2 sequences are MNHEY and SMNVEV (reference sequence). The CDR3 sequence: CASREGQGRADTQYF. The CDR3 DNA is TGTGCCAGCAGGGAGGGACAGGGGAGGGCAGATACGCAGTATTTT.

This chain links TRBV15 with TRBJ2-7, with D perhaps matching TRBD1 (7 bases). This CDR3 spans 15 amino acids. The V end was cut by 3 bases, the J end by 4 bases, with 16 bases between. Germline values: CDR1 LNHNV, CDR2 YYDKDF (reference sequence). Here the CDR3 reads CATSRGSGGGYEQYF. The CDR3 DNA sequence: TGTGCCACCAGCAGGGGATCAGGGGGAGGTTACGAGCAGTACTTC.

The chain carries TRBV19 and TRBJ2-3; D perhaps matches TRBD1 (5 bases). This CDR3 region has 14 residues. Between the trimmed V and J ends, which lost 5 bases and 0 bases, there was a span of 9 bases. Germline CDR1 and CDR2: LNHDA and SQIVND (reference sequence). CDR3 region: CASSPRASTDTQYF. In DNA form, the CDR3 reads TGTGCCAGTAGTCCCAGGGCTAGCACAGATACGCAGTATTTT. Together with reference TRBV19 and TRBJ2-3, the CDR3 gives the full variable domain: DGGITQSPKYLFRKEGQNVTLSCEQNLNHDAMYWYRQDPGQGLRLIYYSQIVNDFQKGDIAEGYSVSREKKESFPLTVTSAQKNPTAFYLCASSPRASTDTQYFGPGTRLTVL.

This clone was counted once. This chain joins TRBV27 and TRBJ1-1, with no clear D. With 3 bases removed from V and 0 bases from J, the gap between germline ends came to 17 bases. In germline, CDR1 is MNHEY, CDR2 SMNVEV (reference sequence). This CDR3 has 17 amino acids. CDR3 sequence (DNA): TGTGCCAGCAGTTTGAGGTTAGCTGCAGCCATGAACACTGAAGCTTTCTTT. This sequence encodes CASSLRLAAAMNTEAFF.

The rearrangement joins TRBV28 to TRBJ1-5; tentatively, D is TRBD1 (5 bases). The germline gives CDR1 MDHEN, CDR2 SYDVKM. The V end was cut by 3 bases, the J end by 6 bases, with 12 bases between. The CDR3 runs to 14 residues. CDR3 residues: CASSFPGPGQPQHF. CDR3 bases: TGTGCCAGCAGTTTTCCAGGGCCGGGTCAGCCCCAGCATTTT.

The CDR3 loop is CASSPGEEWDTQYF. Written as DNA, the CDR3 is TGTGCCAGCAGTCCAGGAGAAGAGTGGGATACGCAGTATTTT. This rearrangement joins TRBV27 to TRBJ2-3; the D is unclear. V gave up 5 bases and J gave up 6 bases, with 15 bases separating them. Looked up from germline, CDR1 is MNHEY and CDR2 is SMNVEV (reference sequence). This CDR3 has 14 amino acids.

The chain couples TRBV10-1 to TRBJ2-1, with 12 bases aligning to TRBD2. The CDR3 totals 16 residues. V gave up 3 bases and J gave up 0 bases; unmatched junction bases: 0. Germline CDR1 reads WNHNN; CDR2 reads SYGVQD (reference sequence). The CDR3 DNA follows: TGCGCCAGCAGTGAACTAGCGGGAGGCTCCTACAATGAGCAGTTCTTC. Translating gives CASSELAGGSYNEQFF.

The CDR3 DNA reads as TGTGCCAGCAGTCCGGGACAGGGGGGGCTGTTCTTC. Translated: CASSPGQGGLFF. V usage is TRBV6-4 and J usage is TRBJ2-1, with 11 bases identical to TRBD1. J gave up 15 bases and V 5 bases, and 6 bases lay outside the gene matches. CDR3 length: 12 amino acids. Germline values: CDR1 MRHNA, CDR2 SNTAGT.

The V and J genes are TRBV2 and TRBJ2-1; 8 bases are shared with TRBD2. Looked up from germline, CDR1 is SNHLY and CDR2 is FYNNEI. V was pared by 10 bases and J by 4 bases, with 9 bases of the junction left unmatched. This CDR3 is 14 amino acids long. Here the CDR3 reads CATNRGGSYNEQFF. As DNA, the CDR3 is TGTGCCACAAACCGGGGGGGCTCTTACAATGAGCAGTTCTTC.